A single sample gave rise to the 15 T cell receptor beta chains below, sequenced in a study of tumor-infiltrating lymphocytes in localized non-small cell lung cancer. The assay was immunoSEQ multiplex PCR, and TCRdb's table has in-frame clones only and misses some. The data contain 21,000 or so clones, approximately 80% of them singletons. The sample taken for sequencing was lung tumor tissue. The receptors derive from a human donor with non-small cell lung cancer.

The chain links TRBV6-5 to TRBJ1-2; no clear D gene. This CDR3 has 14 amino acids. The germline V gene encodes CDR1 MNHEY and CDR2 SVGAGI. Trimming shortened V by 1 base and J by 4 bases, and 10 bases separated the two germline ends. The CDR3 nucleotides read TGTGCCAGCAGTTACTTCGGCAAAGGCTATGGCTACACCTTC. Translation gives CASSYFGKGYGYTF.

J is TRBJ2-7 and V is TRBV5-1; D remains ambiguous. This CDR3 contains 12 residues. Germline V gene data show CDR1 as SGHRS and CDR2 as YFSETQ. V was pared by 5 bases and J by 5 bases, with 11 bases between. The CDR3 sequence: CASSSGRNEQYF. CDR3 coding DNA: TGCGCCAGCAGTTCTGGGCGGAACGAGCAGTACTTC. Combining the CDR3 with reference TRBV5-1 and TRBJ2-7 gives the whole variable domain KAGVTQTPRYLIKTRGQQVTLSCSPISGHRSVSWYQQTPGQGLQFLFEYFSETQRNKGNFPGRFSGRQFSNSRSEMNVSTLELGDSALYLCASSSGRNEQYFGPGTRLTVT.

The J gene is TRBJ1-2, the V gene TRBV6-5, with D unclear. The V end was cut by 6 bases, the J end by 4 bases, with 15 bases between. Looked up from germline, CDR1 is MNHEY and CDR2 is SVGAGI. This CDR3 region has 14 residues. The CDR3: CASSPMRVAYGYTF. CDR3 bases: TGTGCCAGCAGCCCTATGCGGGTGGCCTATGGCTACACCTTC.

The chain carries TRBV6-1 and TRBJ2-5; D remains unclear. V was pared by 2 bases and J by 5 bases, with 12 bases between. This CDR3 has 14 amino acids. The germline gives CDR1 MNHNS, CDR2 SASEGT. The CDR3 sequence is CASSEMVLGETQYF. The CDR3 DNA follows: TGTGCCAGCAGTGAAATGGTCCTGGGGGAGACCCAGTACTTC.

This clone was detected a few times. This sequence joins TRBV30 and TRBJ2-7; 7 bases are shared with TRBD2. Trimming removed 3 bases from V and 1 base from J; junction bases left unmatched: 3. The germline gives CDR1 GTSNPN, CDR2 SVGIG (reference sequence). The CDR3 length is 13 residues. The CDR3 DNA sequence: TGTGCCTGGAGGCCTAGCGGTTCCTACGAGCAGTACTTC. It translates to CAWRPSGSYEQYF.

This chain uses TRBV5-1 with TRBJ1-1; 7 bases are shared with TRBD1. V shed 2 bases, J shed 5 bases, and the junction held 6 bases outside the gene matches. This CDR3 comprises 14 residues. CDR1 and CDR2 (germline): SGHRS, YFSETQ. CDR3 DNA: TGCGCCAGCAGCTTACTCACAGGGGAAACTGAAGCTTTCTTT. Translating gives CASSLLTGETEAFF. Complete variable domain (other parts from reference TRBV5-1 and TRBJ1-1): KAGVTQTPRYLIKTRGQQVTLSCSPISGHRSVSWYQQTPGQGLQFLFEYFSETQRNKGNFPGRFSGRQFSNSRSEMNVSTLELGDSALYLCASSLLTGETEAFFGQGTRLTVV.

The chain is built from TRBV19 and TRBJ1-2; D is unresolved. Germline CDR1 is LNHDA and CDR2 is SQIVND (reference sequence). Trimming removed 6 bases at V and 8 bases at J, with 16 bases between. The CDR3 consists of 13 residues. The CDR3 coding sequence is TGTGCCAGTAGCCAATGGGCGCCGAACGGCTACACCTTC. Translation gives CASSQWAPNGYTF.

The gene calls are TRBV5-1 and TRBJ2-2; TRBD2 might be the D (6 bases). Trimming cost V 2 bases and J 5 bases, with 19 bases left between them. The CDR3 runs 17 residues. Germline V gene data show CDR1 as SGHRS and CDR2 as YFSETQ. CDR3 residues: CASSLRGEAGTTGELFF. The CDR3 bases are TGCGCCAGCAGCTTACGAGGGGAGGCAGGGACTACCGGGGAGCTGTTTTTT.

This clone has a handful of counts. This chain uses TRBV7-2 with TRBJ2-7; the D is unclear. The CDR3 loop spans 14 amino acids. CDR1 is SGHTA and CDR2 is FQGNSA in the germline V gene. With 5 bases removed from V and 0 bases from J, the gap between germline ends came to 11 bases. The CDR3 DNA reads TGTGCCAGCAGCCCAGATTACTTCTCCTACGAGCAGTACTTC. This sequence encodes CASSPDYFSYEQYF.

The V and J genes are TRBV12-5 and TRBJ1-5; D remains unclear. This CDR3 is 14 amino acids long. Trimming cost V 5 bases and J 9 bases, with 17 bases left between them. CDR1 is LGHNT and CDR2 is FRNRAP in the germline V gene. CDR3 residues: CASGPDGYTGPQHF. The DNA for the CDR3 is TGTGCTAGTGGTCCCGACGGGTACACTGGGCCCCAGCATTTT. The whole variable domain, remainder taken from reference TRBV12-5 and TRBJ1-5, is DARVTQTPRHKVTEMGQEVTMRCQPILGHNTVFWYRQTMMQGLELLAYFRNRAPLDDSGMPKDRFSAEMPDATLATLKIQPSEPRDSAVYFCASGPDGYTGPQHFGDGTRLSIL.

The genes are TRBV28 and TRBJ2-7; 10 nucleotides match TRBD2. The trim removed 6 bases at V and 0 bases at J, leaving 11 bases unmatched. The CDR3 is made up of 17 amino acids. The germline gives CDR1 MDHEN, CDR2 SYDVKM. The CDR3 DNA reads TGTGCCAGCAGCCCACCCCGAGCTAGCGGGAGCTCCTACGAGCAGTACTTC. Translated: CASSPPRASGSSYEQYF.

V and J are TRBV27 and TRBJ2-5; D is undetermined. CDR3 size: 12 residues. The germline V gene encodes CDR1 MNHEY and CDR2 SMNVEV (reference sequence). The V end was cut by 5 bases, the J end by 4 bases, with 8 bases between. The CDR3 coding sequence is TGTGCCAGCAGTCCCAACTCAGAGACCCAGTACTTC. Its translation is CASSPNSETQYF.

About this clone itself: In the same sample, other DNA sequences code for this CDR3. This chain links TRBV29-1 with TRBJ2-7; weak D call: TRBD1 (5 bases). CDR3 length: 12 residues. CDR1 and CDR2 from the germline V gene are SQVTM and ANQGSEA. Trimming removed 1 base from V and 4 bases from J, with 8 bases in between. This CDR3 is CSVEGQGYEQYF. CDR3 bases: TGCAGCGTTGAAGGCCAGGGATACGAGCAGTACTTC.

This clone was observed a single time. The rearrangement uses TRBV30 and TRBJ1-1; no reliable D call. The germline CDR1 and CDR2 sequences are GTSNPN and SVGIG (reference sequence). V was shortened by 1 base and J by 2 bases, with 5 bases between the two germline ends. This CDR3 comprises 12 residues. The CDR3 nucleotides are TGTGCCTGGAGTGGGGTTAACACTGAAGCTTTCTTT. Protein product: CAWSGVNTEAFF.

This clone was seen only once. This chain joins TRBV7-2 and TRBJ2-7; D not resolved. The CDR3 totals 14 residues. Trimming cost V 5 bases and J 2 bases, with 13 bases left between them. The germline V gene has CDR1 SGHTA and CDR2 FQGNSA. The CDR3 region has the DNA TGTGCCAGCAGCCCAAACTTAGTGACCTACGAGCAGTACTTC. Translation: CASSPNLVTYEQYF.